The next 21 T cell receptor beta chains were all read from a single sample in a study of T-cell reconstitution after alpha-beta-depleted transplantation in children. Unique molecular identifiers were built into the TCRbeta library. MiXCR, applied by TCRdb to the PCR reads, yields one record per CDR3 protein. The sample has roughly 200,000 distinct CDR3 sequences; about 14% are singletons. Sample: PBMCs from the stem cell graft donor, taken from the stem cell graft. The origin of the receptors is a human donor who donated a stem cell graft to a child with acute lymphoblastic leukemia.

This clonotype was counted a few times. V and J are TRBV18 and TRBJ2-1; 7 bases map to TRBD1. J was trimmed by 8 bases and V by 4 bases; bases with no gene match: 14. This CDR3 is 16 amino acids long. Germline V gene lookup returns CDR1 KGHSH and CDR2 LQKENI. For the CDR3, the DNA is TGTGCCAGCTCACGAGGGCCGCGACAGGGTGGAGATGAGCAGTTCTTC. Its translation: CASSRGPRQGGDEQFF.

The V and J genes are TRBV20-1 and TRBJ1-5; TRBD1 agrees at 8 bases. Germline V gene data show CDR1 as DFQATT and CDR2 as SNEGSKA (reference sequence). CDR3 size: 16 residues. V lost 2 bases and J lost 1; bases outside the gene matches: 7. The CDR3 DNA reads TGCAGTGCTAGACGGACAGGGAGGACAAGCAATCAGCCCCAGCATTTT. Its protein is CSARRTGRTSNQPQHF.

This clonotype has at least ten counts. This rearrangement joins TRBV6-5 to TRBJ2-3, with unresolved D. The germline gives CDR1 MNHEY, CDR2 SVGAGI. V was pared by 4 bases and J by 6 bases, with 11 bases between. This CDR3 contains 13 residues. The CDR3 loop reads CASSSILTDTQYF. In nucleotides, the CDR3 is TGTGCCAGCAGTTCTATCCTAACCGATACGCAGTATTTT.

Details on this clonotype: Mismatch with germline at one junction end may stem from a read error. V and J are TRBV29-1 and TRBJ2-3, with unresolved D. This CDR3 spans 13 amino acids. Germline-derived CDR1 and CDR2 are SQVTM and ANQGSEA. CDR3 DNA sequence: TGCACCATTAGGCGAGGTCGCACAGATACGCAGTATTTC. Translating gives CTIRRGRTDTQYF.

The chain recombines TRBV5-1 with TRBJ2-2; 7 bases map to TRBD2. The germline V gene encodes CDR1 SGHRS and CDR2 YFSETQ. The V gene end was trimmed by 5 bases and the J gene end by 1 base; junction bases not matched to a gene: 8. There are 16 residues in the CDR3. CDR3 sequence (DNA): TGCGCCAGCAGTTTGCTAGCGGCTAAGAACACCGGGGAGCTGTTTTTT. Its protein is CASSLLAAKNTGELFF.

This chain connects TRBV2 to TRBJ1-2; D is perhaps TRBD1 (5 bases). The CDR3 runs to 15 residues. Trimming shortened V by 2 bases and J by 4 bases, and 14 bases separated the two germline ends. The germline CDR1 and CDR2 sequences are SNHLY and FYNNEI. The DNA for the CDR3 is TGTGCCAGCAGTGAACAGGGCAGGGAAGGCTATGGCTACACCTTC. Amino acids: CASSEQGREGYGYTF.

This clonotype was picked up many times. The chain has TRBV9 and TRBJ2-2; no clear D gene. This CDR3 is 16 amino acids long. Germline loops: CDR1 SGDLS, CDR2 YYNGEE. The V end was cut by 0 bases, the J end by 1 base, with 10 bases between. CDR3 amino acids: CASSVGFLGNTGELFF. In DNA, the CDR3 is TGTGCCAGCAGCGTAGGTTTTTTGGGGAACACCGGGGAGCTGTTTTTT.

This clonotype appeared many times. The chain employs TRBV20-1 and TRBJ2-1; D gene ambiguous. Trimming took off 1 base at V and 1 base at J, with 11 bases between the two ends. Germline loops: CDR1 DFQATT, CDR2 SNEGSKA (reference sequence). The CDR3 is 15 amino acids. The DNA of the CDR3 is TGCAGTGCTAGAGTAACGCCCGAATCCTACAATGAGCAGTTCTTC. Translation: CSARVTPESYNEQFF.

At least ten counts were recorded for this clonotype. CDR3 nucleotide sequence: TGCGCCAGCAGCGACCGGAGGACGGAGAACACTGAAGCTTTCTTT. Residues: CASSDRRTENTEAFF. The chain carries TRBV10-1 and TRBJ1-1; D gene unclear. Per germline, CDR1 WNHNN and CDR2 SYGVQD (reference sequence). The CDR3 extends over 15 amino acids. V was trimmed by 6 bases and J by 1 base, leaving 15 bases between them.

CDR3 coding DNA: TGCGCCAGCAGCGCCGGGCCGGCTTTAACTGAGCAGTTCTTC. Translating it yields CASSAGPALTEQFF. The J gene is TRBJ2-1, the V gene TRBV5-1; D is uncertain. The ends were cut back, 4 bases at V and 9 bases at J, with 17 bases in the middle. This CDR3 spans 14 amino acids. CDR1 and CDR2 from the germline V gene are SGHRS and YFSETQ.

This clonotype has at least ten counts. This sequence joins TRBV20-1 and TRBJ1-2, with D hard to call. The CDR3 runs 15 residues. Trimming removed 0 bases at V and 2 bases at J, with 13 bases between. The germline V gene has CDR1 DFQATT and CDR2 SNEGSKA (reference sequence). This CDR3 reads CSARDKTGQNYGYTF. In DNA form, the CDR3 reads TGCAGTGCTAGAGATAAAACCGGGCAGAACTATGGCTACACCTTC.

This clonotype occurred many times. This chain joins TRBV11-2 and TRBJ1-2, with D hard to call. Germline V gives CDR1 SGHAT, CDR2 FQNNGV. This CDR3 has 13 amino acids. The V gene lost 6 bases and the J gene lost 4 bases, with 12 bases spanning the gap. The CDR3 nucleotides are TGTGCCAGCAGTTATACATCGACCTATGGCTACACCTTC. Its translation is CASSYTSTYGYTF. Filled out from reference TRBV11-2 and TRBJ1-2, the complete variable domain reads EAGVAQSPRYKIIEKRQSVAFWCNPISGHATLYWYQQILGQGPKLLIQFQNNGVVDDSQLPKDRFSAERLKGVDSTLKIQPAKLEDSAVYLCASSYTSTYGYTFGSGTRLTVV.

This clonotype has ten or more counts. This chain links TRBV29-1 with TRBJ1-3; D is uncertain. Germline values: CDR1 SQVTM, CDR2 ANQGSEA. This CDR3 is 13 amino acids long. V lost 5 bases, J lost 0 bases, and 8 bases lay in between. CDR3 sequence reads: CSVRANSGNTIYF. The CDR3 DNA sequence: TGCAGCGTTCGCGCGAACTCTGGAAACACCATATATTTT.

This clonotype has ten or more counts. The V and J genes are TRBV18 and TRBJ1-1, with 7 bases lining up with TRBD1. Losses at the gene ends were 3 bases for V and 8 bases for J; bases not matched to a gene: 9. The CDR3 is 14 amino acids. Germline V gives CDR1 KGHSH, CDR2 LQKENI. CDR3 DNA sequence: TGTGCCAGCTCACCCACAGGGGTCATTCGAGAAGCTTTCTTT. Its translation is CASSPTGVIREAFF. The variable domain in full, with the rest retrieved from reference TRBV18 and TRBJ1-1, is NAGVMQNPRHLVRRRGQEARLRCSPMKGHSHVYWYRQLPEEGLKFMVYLQKENIIDESGMPKERFSAEFPKEGPSILRIQQVVRGDSAAYFCASSPTGVIREAFFGQGTRLTVV.

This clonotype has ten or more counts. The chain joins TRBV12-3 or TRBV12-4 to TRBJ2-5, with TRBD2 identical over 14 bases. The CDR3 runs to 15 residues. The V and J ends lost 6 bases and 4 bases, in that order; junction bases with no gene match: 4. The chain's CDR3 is CASRGLAGVVETQYF. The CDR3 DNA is TGTGCCAGCAGGGGACTAGCGGGAGTTGTAGAGACCCAGTACTTC.

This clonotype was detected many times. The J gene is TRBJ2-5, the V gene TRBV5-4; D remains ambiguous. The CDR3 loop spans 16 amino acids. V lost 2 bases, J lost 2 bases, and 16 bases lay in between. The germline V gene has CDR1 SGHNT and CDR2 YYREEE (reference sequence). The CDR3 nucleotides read TGTGCCAGCAGCTTCGGTTCTCTCGAAGGACAAGAGACCCAGTACTTC. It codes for CASSFGSLEGQETQYF.

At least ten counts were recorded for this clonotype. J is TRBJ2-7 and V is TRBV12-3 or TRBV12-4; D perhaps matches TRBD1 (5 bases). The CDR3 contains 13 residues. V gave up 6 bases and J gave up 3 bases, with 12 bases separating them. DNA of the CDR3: TGTGCCAGCAGCAAAGGGGCGATCTACGAGCAGTACTTC. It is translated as CASSKGAIYEQYF.

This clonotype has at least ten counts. Here the CDR3 DNA reads TGTGCCAGCAGACCTCCCGGGAGGTCCTACGAGCAGTACTTC. The encoded protein is CASRPPGRSYEQYF. The chain links TRBV11-2 to TRBJ2-7, with 7 bases fitting TRBD2. Trimming removed 6 bases from V and 1 base from J; junction bases left unmatched: 6. Germline V lookup: CDR1 SGHAT, CDR2 FQNNGV. This CDR3 spans 14 amino acids.

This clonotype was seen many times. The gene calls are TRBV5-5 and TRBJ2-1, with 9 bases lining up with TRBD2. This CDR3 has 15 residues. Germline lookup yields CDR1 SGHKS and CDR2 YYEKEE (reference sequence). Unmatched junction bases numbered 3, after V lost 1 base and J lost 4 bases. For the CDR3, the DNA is TGTGCCAGCAGCTTGAGGCGGGAGGGTTACAATGAGCAGTTCTTC. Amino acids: CASSLRREGYNEQFF.

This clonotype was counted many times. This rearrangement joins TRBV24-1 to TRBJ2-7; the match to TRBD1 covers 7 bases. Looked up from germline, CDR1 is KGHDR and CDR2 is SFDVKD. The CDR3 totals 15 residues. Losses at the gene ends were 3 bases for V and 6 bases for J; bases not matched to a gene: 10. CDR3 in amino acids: CATSDPRQGSFEQYF. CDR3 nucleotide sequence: TGTGCCACCAGTGATCCCCGACAGGGAAGTTTCGAGCAGTACTTC.

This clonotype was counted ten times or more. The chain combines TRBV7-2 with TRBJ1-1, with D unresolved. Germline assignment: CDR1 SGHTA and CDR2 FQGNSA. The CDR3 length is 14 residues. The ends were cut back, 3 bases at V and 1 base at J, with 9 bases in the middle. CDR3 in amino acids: CASSLRLGNTEAFF. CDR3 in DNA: TGTGCCAGCAGCTTGAGACTGGGGAACACTGAAGCTTTCTTT.